These 15 T cell receptor beta chains were sequenced from one sample in a study of blood T cell repertoires in COVID-19. Some clones are missing from TCRdb's copy, which holds only in-frame ones; the method was immunoSEQ multiplex PCR. The sample comprises more than 350,000 clones, 89% of which are singletons, and approximately 3% rests with the top ten. Input material: peripheral blood. The receptor set was obtained from a woman under 40 with COVID-19, enrolled during active disease.

V gene TRBV6-6 combines with J gene TRBJ1-1; D ambiguous. CDR1 and CDR2 from the germline V gene are MNHNY and SVGAGI (reference sequence). CDR3 length equals 15 residues. The V and J ends lost 4 bases and 6 bases respectively, with 18 bases between them. The CDR3 region is CASSSTRWVGAEAFF. The CDR3, as DNA: TGTGCCAGCAGTTCCACGAGGTGGGTCGGGGCTGAAGCTTTCTTT.

The V gene is TRBV28, the J gene TRBJ1-1; no clear D. Germline values: CDR1 MDHEN, CDR2 SYDVKM. CDR3 length equals 14 residues. The ends were cut back, 6 bases at V and 6 bases at J, with 17 bases in the middle. The CDR3: CASSLEGVLAEAFF. In DNA form, the CDR3 reads TGTGCCAGCAGCCTCGAGGGAGTTCTCGCTGAAGCTTTCTTT.

V usage is TRBV6-6 and J usage is TRBJ2-3; TRBD1 might be the D (5 bases). Germline assignment: CDR1 MNHNY and CDR2 SVGAGI (reference sequence). Between the trimmed V and J ends, which lost 2 bases and 7 bases, there was a span of 16 bases. The CDR3 runs to 15 residues. The CDR3 DNA reads as TGTGCCAGCAGTTACGGGGCAGGGTTAATGAATACGCAGTATTTT. Translation gives CASSYGAGLMNTQYF.

The J gene is TRBJ1-1, the V gene TRBV2, with 7 positions matching TRBD1. The V gene end was trimmed by 5 bases and the J gene end by 9 bases; junction bases not matched to a gene: 3. This CDR3 comprises 11 residues. Germline V gene data show CDR1 as SNHLY and CDR2 as FYNNEI. CDR3 sequence (DNA): TGTGCCAGCAGTAGACAGGGCAAAGCTTTCTTT. Translation gives CASSRQGKAFF.

This chain connects TRBV11-3 to TRBJ2-2; weak D call: TRBD1 (5 bases). V was clipped by 4 bases and J by 3 bases, with 12 bases between them. The CDR3 has 15 residues. CDR1 and CDR2 (germline): SGHNT, YENEEA. CDR3 loop: CASSSGQGYTGELFF. The DNA of the CDR3 is TGTGCCAGCAGCTCCGGACAAGGATACACCGGGGAGCTGTTTTTT.

The chain has TRBV6-6 and TRBJ2-7; tentatively, D is TRBD1 (6 bases). The V and J ends lost 6 bases and 3 bases respectively, with 18 bases between them. Germline CDR1 MNHNY, CDR2 SVGAGI (reference sequence). This CDR3 is built from 15 residues. The CDR3 protein is CASSSDRSGRYEQYV. CDR3 bases: TGTGCCAGCAGCTCCGACAGGTCAGGTCGCTACGAGCAGTACGTC.

CDR3 DNA sequence: TGTGCCAGTAGCCGGGACAGGGATGCTGAAGCTTTCTTT. Translated: CASSRDRDAEAFF. This chain joins TRBV19 and TRBJ1-1, with TRBD1 matching over 9 bases. The CDR3 runs 13 residues. Germline V gene lookup returns CDR1 LNHDA and CDR2 SQIVND (reference sequence). V trimming: 6 bases; J trimming: 6 bases; junction bases outside the gene matches: 5.

CDR3 residues: CASSLWDRENTEAFF. In DNA, the CDR3 is TGTGCCAGTAGTTTATGGGACAGGGAGAACACTGAAGCTTTCTTT. This rearrangement joins TRBV19 to TRBJ1-1; TRBD1 matches 9 bases. The CDR3 is 15 residues long. Germline trimming cut 5 bases from V and 1 base from J; bases unmatched to any gene: 5. Germline loops: CDR1 LNHDA, CDR2 SQIVND (reference sequence).

The chain couples TRBV5-5 to TRBJ1-5; D uncertain. The CDR3 contains 14 residues. CDR1 SGHKS and CDR2 YYEKEE come from the germline V gene (reference sequence). Trimming left V 2 bases short and J 7 bases short, with 13 bases between. The CDR3 here is CASSFWTSGQPQHF. CDR3 coding DNA: TGTGCCAGCAGCTTTTGGACCTCGGGGCAGCCCCAGCATTTT.

The V and J genes are TRBV5-4 and TRBJ2-7, with 7 bases aligning to TRBD1. The V segment lost 5 bases and the J segment 4 bases; nucleotides outside the gene matches: 12. Germline V CDR1 and CDR2: SGHNT, YYREEE (reference sequence). This CDR3 comprises 15 residues. DNA for the CDR3: TGTGCCAGCAGTAAGATCAGGGGACAGTCTTACGAGCAGTACTTC. Encoded protein: CASSKIRGQSYEQYF.

The rearrangement joins TRBV19 to TRBJ1-1, with 8 bases aligning to TRBD1. The germline V gene has CDR1 LNHDA and CDR2 SQIVND (reference sequence). This CDR3 contains 14 residues. V trimming: 0 bases; J trimming: 7 bases; junction bases outside the gene matches: 4. The CDR3 nucleotides read TGTGCCAGTAGTATAGATCAGGGGGCGGGTGAAGCTTTCTTT. It yields the protein CASSIDQGAGEAFF.

The chain links TRBV6-6 to TRBJ2-1, with D possibly TRBD2 on 5 matching bases. Trimming took off 0 bases at V and 8 bases at J, with 14 bases between the two ends. The germline CDR1 and CDR2 sequences are MNHNY and SVGAGI (reference sequence). The CDR3 sequence is 15 residues long. The CDR3 sequence is CASSYSRAILDEQFF. Written as DNA, the CDR3 is TGTGCCAGCAGTTACTCGCGGGCCATACTCGATGAGCAGTTCTTC.

CDR3 bases: TGTGCCATCAGCCAGACTGGACAGGGCAGCGATACGCAGTATTTT. Translated, it gives CAISQTGQGSDTQYF. The chain employs TRBV10-3 and TRBJ2-3; 8 bases match TRBD1. Unmatched junction bases numbered 11, after V lost 6 bases and J lost 6 bases. This CDR3 has 15 residues. Germline lookup yields CDR1 ENHRY and CDR2 SYGVKD.

The V call is TRBV10-3, the J call TRBJ1-2; D call uncertain. CDR3 length: 12 amino acids. V dropped 7 bases and J dropped 1 base, with 7 bases sitting between them. The germline CDR1 and CDR2 sequences are ENHRY and SYGVKD. CDR3 nucleotides: TGTGCCATCACCCCAGATAACTATGGCTACACCTTC. Translating it yields CAITPDNYGYTF.

The chain links TRBV5-1 to TRBJ1-1, with D uncertain. Per the germline V gene, CDR1 is SGHRS and CDR2 is YFSETQ. Trimming removed 0 bases from V and 0 bases from J, with 12 bases in between. CDR3 size: 16 residues. The chain's CDR3 is CASSLAFGDMNTEAFF. The CDR3 region has the DNA TGCGCCAGCAGCTTGGCCTTCGGGGATATGAACACTGAAGCTTTCTTT.